This T cell receptor (beta chain) was recovered during a study of shared clonotypes between healthy human individuals. The study's findings and limits: Investigators collected only blood, and repertoires in tissues likely differ.

In the authors' methods: Filtering of immunoSEQ junctional sequences could not match full-length read filtering. Sequencing used immunoSEQ multiplex PCR; TCRdb keeps in-frame clones, though not all of them. The DNA gave D and trimming, while V, J and clone size come from that table. This table has over 2,000,000 clones, around 93% appearing once. Naive CD8 isolation took CD45RO-negative cells positively selected for CCR7 and excluded terminally differentiated effector memory CD45RA+ cells. HIV-negative, healthy adults without recent acute infections or vaccinations were the donors. About this clone: As yet, its antigen is unknown.

CDR3 length: 15 amino acids. From germline, CDR1 is MNHNY and CDR2 SVGAGI (reference sequence). V gave up 0 bases and J gave up 8 bases, with 16 bases separating them. This receptor was identified in a young man in good health. Some clones in this sample may be carry-over from other donors' samples. The sequenced material came from naive CD8+ T cells from PBMCs. This sequence joins TRBV6-6 and TRBJ1-2; no firm D call. The CDR3 DNA reads TGTGCCAGCAGTTACTCGAGGGCCCCGGTATTCGGCTACACCTTC. Amino acid sequence: CASSYSRAPVFGYTF.